Presented here are 17 T cell receptor beta chains from one specimen sequenced in a study of cytomegalovirus exposure and HLA in healthy donors. Amplification used 60 Vbeta primers and 13 Jbeta primers. This table comes from immunoSEQ multiplex PCR, and its TCRdb copy is limited to in-frame clones, with some not included. In total, the table holds 150,000 or so clones. The source material was PBMCs. Receptor source: a woman in her fifties or sixties in good health and CMV-seronegative.

The chain joins TRBV6-4 to TRBJ2-7; no clear D. The V and J ends lost 0 bases and 1 base respectively, with 16 bases between them. The CDR3 is made up of 17 amino acids. CDR1 is MRHNA, CDR2 SNTAGT, per germline. CDR3 in DNA: TGTGCCAGCAGTGACTCAATTACAGAACCTACATCCTACGAGCAGTACTTC. Translated: CASSDSITEPTSYEQYF.

In the case of this clone: One end of the junction is discordant with germline, which a read error may explain. The chain is built from TRBV6-8 and TRBJ2-1; possibly TRBD2 for D (6 bases). CDR1 and CDR2 from the germline V gene are MNHGY and SAAAGT. This CDR3 has 15 residues. This CDR3 is CARSGREPSYNEQFF. The CDR3 DNA is TGTGCCCGCAGTGGGCGGGAACCCTCCTACAATGAGCAGTTCTTC.

The chain is built from TRBV11-3 and TRBJ2-3, with D tentatively TRBD2 (6 bases). CDR1 and CDR2 (germline): SGHNT, YENEEA. V lost 3 bases and J lost 9, with 22 bases in between. CDR3 length: 16 residues. CDR3 nucleotides: TGTGCCAGCAGCTTTGGGCTCCACGTGGGGGAGGAGACGCAGTATTTT. Protein: CASSFGLHVGEETQYF.

The rearrangement links TRBV18 to TRBJ2-6, with a possible D match to TRBD1 (6 bases). Germline values: CDR1 KGHSH, CDR2 LQKENI. The germline V and J ends were trimmed by 10 bases and 0 bases, with 22 bases remaining between them. This CDR3 is built from 18 residues. For the CDR3, the DNA is TGTGCCACCATAATCCCGGGACACGGAGTCTCTGGGGCCAACGTCCTGACTTTC. This encodes CATIIPGHGVSGANVLTF.

This rearrangement joins TRBV6-5 to TRBJ1-2; 9 bases agree with TRBD1. Losses at the gene ends were 5 bases for V and 4 bases for J; bases not matched to a gene: 8. Germline values: CDR1 MNHEY, CDR2 SVGAGI. The CDR3 totals 15 residues. In nucleotides, the CDR3 is TGTGCCAGCAGTAAACCGGGACAGGGTCTCTATGGCTACACCTTC. Translated: CASSKPGQGLYGYTF.

The chain recombines TRBV18 with TRBJ1-6, with D possibly TRBD1 on 6 matching bases. The CDR3 is 14 residues long. Per germline, CDR1 KGHSH and CDR2 LQKENI. V lost 2 bases and J lost 8, with 10 bases in between. The CDR3, as DNA: TGTGCCAGCTCACCAACGACAGGTGATTCACCCCTCCACTTT. Translation gives CASSPTTGDSPLHF.

The chain's CDR3 is CASSGIAGRRNTEAFF. The DNA for the CDR3 is TGTGCCAGCAGTGGGATCGCGGGACGGAGGAACACTGAAGCTTTCTTT. The rearrangement joins TRBV25-1 to TRBJ1-1; tentative D call: TRBD1 (5 bases). In germline, CDR1 is MGHDK, CDR2 SYGVNS. V dropped 4 bases and J dropped 1 base, with 16 bases sitting between them. This CDR3 spans 16 amino acids.

V and J are TRBV6-1 and TRBJ2-3; D perhaps matches TRBD2 (5 bases). Germline V gene sequence: CDR1 MNHNS, CDR2 SASEGT. Trimming shortened V by 4 bases and J by 4 bases, and 12 bases separated the two germline ends. CDR3 size: 14 residues. The DNA of the CDR3 is TGTGCCAGCAGTGCCCCCGGGGTAGCAGATACGCAGTATTTT. Translated, it gives CASSAPGVADTQYF.

The rearrangement uses TRBV5-1 and TRBJ2-3, with D possibly matching TRBD2 (6 bases). Germline CDR1 and CDR2: SGHRS and YFSETQ. Trimming shortened V by 0 bases and J by 6 bases, and 14 bases separated the two germline ends. This CDR3 is built from 15 residues. Here the CDR3 reads CASSLAGSGVDTQYF. The DNA for the CDR3 is TGCGCCAGCAGCTTGGCAGGGTCGGGGGTGGATACGCAGTATTTT.

The V gene is TRBV28, the J gene TRBJ2-7; 9 nucleotides line up with TRBD2. Germline V gene data show CDR1 as MDHEN and CDR2 as SYDVKM. Losses at the gene ends were 6 bases for V and 2 bases for J; bases not matched to a gene: 8. CDR3 length: 15 residues. The CDR3 coding sequence is TGTGCCAGCAGCAAAAGCGGGAGGCTCCCCTACGAGCAGTACTTC. Translation gives CASSKSGRLPYEQYF. The full variable domain, completed using reference TRBV28 and TRBJ2-7, is DVKVTQSSRYLVKRTGEKVFLECVQDMDHENMFWYRQDPGLGLRLIYFSYDVKMKEKGDIPEGYSVSREKKERFSLILESASTNQTSMYLCASSKSGRLPYEQYFGPGTRLTVT.

This chain uses TRBV4-2 with TRBJ2-7; a possible D gene is TRBD2 (6 bases). The V end was cut by 4 bases, the J end by 2 bases, with 18 bases between. Looked up from germline, CDR1 is LGHNA and CDR2 is YNFKEQ. This CDR3 contains 16 residues. The CDR3 DNA sequence: TGTGCCAGCAGCCCTAGCTGGGGGGATCCCACCTACGAGCAGTACTTC. Translated: CASSPSWGDPTYEQYF.

The chain combines TRBV2 with TRBJ2-5; D not resolved. Deletions cut 3 bases from V and 2 bases from J, with 10 bases between. Germline CDR1 reads SNHLY; CDR2 reads FYNNEI. The length of the CDR3 is 14 residues. CDR3 coding DNA: TGTGCCAGCAGTGAGTTGTCTACGCAAGAGACCCAGTACTTC. This translates into CASSELSTQETQYF. The full variable domain, with the rest looked up from reference TRBV2 and TRBJ2-5, is EPEVTQTPSHQVTQMGQEVILRCVPISNHLYFYWYRQILGQKVEFLVSFYNNEISEKSEIFDDQFSVERPDGSNFTLKIRSTKLEDSAMYFCASSELSTQETQYFGPGTRLLVL.

The chain has TRBV2 and TRBJ1-1; 7 bases agree with TRBD1. V shed 5 bases and J 11 bases; nucleotides not matched to a gene: 17. This CDR3 spans 15 amino acids. Germline CDR1 SNHLY, CDR2 FYNNEI. This CDR3 is CASSKFGGTALIAFF. The CDR3 nucleotides are TGTGCCAGCAGTAAATTTGGGGGGACAGCGCTGATCGCTTTCTTT.

The chain carries TRBV28 and TRBJ1-4; 9 bases align to TRBD1. The CDR3 sequence is 16 residues long. V dropped 6 bases and J dropped 5; count of bases not matched to a gene: 10. Germline assignment: CDR1 MDHEN and CDR2 SYDVKM. The CDR3 sequence is CASSSSGGQGNEKLFF. The CDR3 nucleotides read TGTGCCAGCAGCTCCTCCGGGGGACAGGGCAATGAAAAACTGTTTTTT.

The chain links TRBV4-1 to TRBJ2-7, with 9 nucleotides matching TRBD1. This CDR3 spans 19 amino acids. Germline V gene lookup returns CDR1 MGHRA and CDR2 YSYEKL. With 4 bases clipped from V and 2 bases from J, the junction kept 18 bases outside the gene matches. In DNA form, the CDR3 reads TGCGCCAGCAGCCCTACCCAACCCCTTGACAGGGGGACACCCTACGAGCAGTACTTC. Translation gives CASSPTQPLDRGTPYEQYF.

The V and J genes are TRBV28 and TRBJ2-3; a weak D match, TRBD2 (6 bases). V was trimmed by 3 bases and J by 6 bases, leaving 10 bases between them. Germline loops: CDR1 MDHEN, CDR2 SYDVKM. The CDR3 covers 13 residues. This CDR3 is CASSLGTWDTQYF. Here the CDR3 DNA reads TGTGCCAGCAGTTTGGGGACTTGGGATACGCAGTATTTT. Based on the CDR3 plus reference TRBV28 and TRBJ2-3, the full variable domain is DVKVTQSSRYLVKRTGEKVFLECVQDMDHENMFWYRQDPGLGLRLIYFSYDVKMKEKGDIPEGYSVSREKKERFSLILESASTNQTSMYLCASSLGTWDTQYFGPGTRLTVL.

This chain connects TRBV2 to TRBJ1-2, with TRBD1 as a possible D gene (5 bases). The CDR3 totals 13 residues. The germline V gene has CDR1 SNHLY and CDR2 FYNNEI. The V gene lost 5 bases and the J gene lost 2 bases, with 9 bases spanning the gap. The CDR3 is CASSSKGNYGYTF. CDR3 in DNA: TGTGCCAGCAGTTCGAAGGGGAACTATGGCTACACCTTC. Complete variable domain (other parts from reference TRBV2 and TRBJ1-2): EPEVTQTPSHQVTQMGQEVILRCVPISNHLYFYWYRQILGQKVEFLVSFYNNEISEKSEIFDDQFSVERPDGSNFTLKIRSTKLEDSAMYFCASSSKGNYGYTFGSGTRLTVV.